These 18 T cell receptor beta chains were sequenced from one sample in a study of CD8 T cells in Susac syndrome. Reverse transcription of about 0.5 to 1 ug RNA was carried out with random hexamers. Using its own MiXCR run on the immunoSEQ multiplex PCR reads, TCRdb lists one record per CDR3 protein. The sample consists of a few hundred thousand distinct CDR3 sequences, 92% of them appearing once. Material for sequencing was CD8+ T cells from PBMCs. The receptor source for this set is a human donor with multiple sclerosis.

The chain combines TRBV6-6 with TRBJ2-1; TRBD2 matches at 10 bases. J gave up 4 bases and V 8 bases, and 5 bases lay outside the gene matches. Germline assignment: CDR1 MNHNY and CDR2 SVGAGI (reference sequence). CDR3 length: 14 amino acids. Written as DNA, the CDR3 is TGTGCCAGCGCGAGGACTAGCGGATACAATGAGCAGTTCTTC. This sequence encodes CASARTSGYNEQFF.

V usage is TRBV4-1 and J usage is TRBJ2-5; 9 bases align to TRBD2. J gave up 6 bases and V 1 base, and 6 bases lay outside the gene matches. CDR1 MGHRA and CDR2 YSYEKL come from the germline V gene. The CDR3 length is 15 residues. CDR3 sequence reads: CASSQVAGAGQTQYF. CDR3 sequence (DNA): TGCGCCAGCAGCCAAGTAGCGGGAGCCGGTCAGACCCAGTACTTC.

V and J are TRBV4-1 and TRBJ1-4; D remains ambiguous. Trimming took 0 bases from V and 7 from J, leaving 12 bases between them. The germline V gene has CDR1 MGHRA and CDR2 YSYEKL. This CDR3 region has 15 residues. This CDR3 is CASSQEAFRGEKLFF. For the CDR3, the DNA is TGCGCCAGCAGCCAAGAGGCGTTTCGAGGTGAAAAACTGTTTTTT.

The chain combines TRBV19 with TRBJ1-1; D gene uncertain. The CDR3 is made up of 13 amino acids. The V gene's germline CDR1 is LNHDA and CDR2 SQIVND (reference sequence). The V gene lost 3 bases and the J gene lost 6 bases, with 11 bases spanning the gap. The chain's CDR3 is CASSMSSGSEAFF. In DNA, the CDR3 is TGTGCCAGTAGTATGTCCTCGGGGTCTGAAGCTTTCTTT.

The rearrangement joins TRBV20-1 to TRBJ2-5; D remains unclear. This CDR3 has 11 residues. The germline gives CDR1 DFQATT, CDR2 SNEGSKA (reference sequence). The V and J ends lost 6 bases and 4 bases respectively, with 9 bases between them. Written as DNA, the CDR3 is TGCAGTGCGGTGTATGGAGAGACCCAGTACTTC. Translating gives CSAVYGETQYF.

V and J are TRBV30 and TRBJ1-2, with a tentative D call TRBD1 (6 bases). Germline V CDR1 and CDR2: GTSNPN, SVGIG (reference sequence). V was cut by 5 bases and J by 1 base, with 17 bases left in between. This CDR3 spans 15 amino acids. In DNA, the CDR3 is TGTGCCTGGGAACAGGGATCCTTAATTAACTATGGCTACACCTTC. Its protein product is CAWEQGSLINYGYTF.

The chain carries TRBV9 and TRBJ2-2, with D possibly being TRBD1 or TRBD2 (5 bases each). The CDR3 is made up of 17 amino acids. From germline, CDR1 is SGDLS and CDR2 YYNGEE. Trimming removed 4 bases from V and 0 bases from J, with 16 bases in between. The CDR3 nucleotides read TGTGCCAGCAGCCCCAACCTCCGGGGCCCGAACACCGGGGAGCTGTTTTTT. It translates to CASSPNLRGPNTGELFF. The variable domain in full, completed from reference TRBV9 and TRBJ2-2, reads DSGVTQTPKHLITATGQRVTLRCSPRSGDLSVYWYQQSLDQGLQFLIQYYNGEERAKGNILERFSAQQFPDLHSELNLSSLELGDSALYFCASSPNLRGPNTGELFFGEGSRLTVL.

This chain links TRBV19 with TRBJ2-7; D unclear. The germline gives CDR1 LNHDA, CDR2 SQIVND (reference sequence). The V end lost 1 base, the J end lost 3 bases, and 10 bases lay between the germline ends. CDR3 length: 14 amino acids. CDR3: CASSIVPEGYEQYF. As DNA, the CDR3 is TGTGCCAGTAGTATAGTTCCTGAAGGCTACGAGCAGTACTTC.

V usage is TRBV6-1 and J usage is TRBJ2-1; TRBD1 matches at 7 bases. The CDR3 is made up of 16 amino acids. From germline, CDR1 is MNHNS and CDR2 SASEGT. Trimming cost V 6 bases and J 7 bases; bases outside gene matches: 15. The CDR3 bases are TGTGCCAGCAGCCCCGGGGACAGCCATTTTATTAATGAGCAGTTCTTC. This gives the protein CASSPGDSHFINEQFF.

This chain links TRBV5-1 with TRBJ2-7, with a tentative D call TRBD1 (6 bases). This CDR3 region has 15 residues. Trimming removed 4 bases at V and 3 bases at J, with 17 bases between. CDR1 and CDR2 from the germline V gene are SGHRS and YFSETQ. The CDR3 reads CASSTAPTGHYEQYF. CDR3 DNA sequence: TGCGCCAGCAGCACGGCGCCCACAGGGCACTACGAGCAGTACTTC.

The chain is built from TRBV12-3 or TRBV12-4 and TRBJ2-1, with 9 bases lining up with TRBD2. CDR3 size: 15 residues. Trimming at V came to 3 bases and at J to 4 bases, leaving 4 bases not matched to a gene. As DNA, the CDR3 is TGTGCCAGCAGTTTTCGACTAGCGGCTTACAATGAGCAGTTCTTC. Translation gives CASSFRLAAYNEQFF.

This chain connects TRBV5-6 to TRBJ2-2; D is unclear. CDR1 SGHDT and CDR2 YYEEEE come from the germline V gene. Deletions cut 4 bases from V and 6 bases from J, with 13 bases between. This CDR3 comprises 14 residues. This chain's CDR3 is CASSPTVWSGELFF. The CDR3 DNA sequence: TGTGCCAGCAGCCCCACCGTTTGGTCCGGGGAGCTGTTTTTT.

This chain links TRBV12-3 or TRBV12-4 with TRBJ2-7; 7 bases are shared with TRBD1. Germline trimming cut 6 bases from V and 0 bases from J; bases unmatched to any gene: 8. The CDR3 is made up of 15 amino acids. CDR3 sequence: CASSTHRDSSYEQYF. The DNA for the CDR3 is TGTGCCAGCAGCACCCACCGGGACAGCTCCTACGAGCAGTACTTC.

This rearrangement joins TRBV7-3 to TRBJ2-5; D ambiguous. CDR3 length equals 13 residues. CDR1 and CDR2 from the germline V gene are SGHTA and FQGTGA. The V end lost 0 bases, the J end lost 7 bases, and 9 bases lay between the germline ends. The CDR3 here is CASSLTGYGTQYF. The CDR3 bases are TGTGCCAGCAGCTTAACTGGGTACGGGACCCAGTACTTC.

The CDR3 coding sequence is TGTGCCACCAGCAGAGGTGTAGGGGACACTAACCAGCCCCAGCATTTT. It specifies CATSRGVGDTNQPQHF. The chain carries TRBV15 and TRBJ1-5; a possible D gene is TRBD1 (6 bases). Deletions cut 1 base from V and 7 bases from J, with 17 bases between. There are 16 residues in the CDR3. Germline V gene data show CDR1 as LNHNV and CDR2 as YYDKDF (reference sequence).

The chain recombines TRBV13 with TRBJ2-7, with D perhaps TRBD1 (7 bases). V was cut by 2 bases and J by 3 bases, with 14 bases left in between. The CDR3 runs to 15 residues. Looked up from germline, CDR1 is PRHDT and CDR2 is FYEKMQ (reference sequence). The CDR3 sequence: CASSLSGRGDYEQYF. Here the CDR3 DNA reads TGTGCCAGCAGCTTATCGGGCAGGGGGGACTACGAGCAGTACTTC.

The chain couples TRBV7-8 to TRBJ2-1; the match to TRBD1 covers 10 bases. CDR3 length: 14 amino acids. V trimming: 1 base; J trimming: 7 bases; junction bases outside the gene matches: 1. Germline CDR1 and CDR2: SGHVS and FQNEAQ. CDR3 bases: TGTGCCAGCAGCTTAGGGGACAGGGGAAATGAGCAGTTCTTC. Its protein is CASSLGDRGNEQFF.

The chain combines TRBV7-9 with TRBJ1-2; no clear D. The germline gives CDR1 SEHNR, CDR2 FQNEAQ (reference sequence). CDR3 length: 13 residues. The V end was cut by 2 bases, the J end by 2 bases, with 6 bases between. The CDR3 loop reads CASSLYGNYGYTF. The DNA for the CDR3 is TGTGCCAGCAGCTTATACGGGAACTATGGCTACACCTTC.